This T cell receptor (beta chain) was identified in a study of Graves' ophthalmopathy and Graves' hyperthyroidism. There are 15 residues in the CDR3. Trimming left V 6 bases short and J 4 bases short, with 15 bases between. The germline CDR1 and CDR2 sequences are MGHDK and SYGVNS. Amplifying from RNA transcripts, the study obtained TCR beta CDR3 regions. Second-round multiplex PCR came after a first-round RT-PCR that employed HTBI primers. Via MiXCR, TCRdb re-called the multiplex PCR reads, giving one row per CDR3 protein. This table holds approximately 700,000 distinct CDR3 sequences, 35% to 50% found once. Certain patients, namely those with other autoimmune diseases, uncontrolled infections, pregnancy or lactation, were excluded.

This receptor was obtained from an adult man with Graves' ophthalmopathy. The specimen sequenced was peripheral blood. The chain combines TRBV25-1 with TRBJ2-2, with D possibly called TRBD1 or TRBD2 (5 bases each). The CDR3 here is CASRERGGSTGELFF. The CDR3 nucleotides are TGTGCCAGCAGGGAAAGGGGTGGGAGCACCGGGGAGCTGTTTTTT. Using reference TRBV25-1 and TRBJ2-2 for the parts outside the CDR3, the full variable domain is EADIYQTPRYLVIGTGKKITLECSQTMGHDKMYWYQQDPGMELHLIHYSYGVNSTEKGDLSSESTVSRIRTEHFPLTLESARPSHTSQYLCASRERGGSTGELFFGEGSRLTVL.